This T cell receptor beta chain was profiled in a study of T-cell reconstitution after alpha-beta-depleted transplantation in children. Study-wide results and caveats: A year had passed since transplant, and T-cell counts and diversity by then came mostly from newly produced T cells. After transplant, at about two months, alpha-beta T cells were reportedly derived from several hundred expanded graft clones. Recipient T cells and thymic progenitors that survived were the source of the high TCRbeta diversity seen at day 60 in some patients.

This CDR3 is built from 17 residues. The germline gives CDR1 SEHNR, CDR2 FQNEAQ (reference sequence). V lost 6 bases, J lost 0 bases, and 11 bases stayed unmatched. As regards this clonotype: Antigen: not known.

For TCRbeta, the library was prepared with unique molecular identifiers. TCRdb re-derived calls from the PCR reads in MiXCR, one entry per CDR3 protein. The sample lists some 87,000 distinct CDR3 sequences; around 15% were seen once. The rearrangement links TRBV7-9 to TRBJ2-4; TRBD2 matches 7 bases. This receptor was identified in a male patient between 2 and 10 years old who had a stem cell transplant for acute lymphoblastic leukemia, so the T cells may come from the graft donor. Sequencing used PBMCs, mostly from graft donor cells, obtained 180 days after TCRalphabeta/CD19-depleted stem cell transplant. The CDR3 here is CASSFYTGGLAKNIQYF. Written as DNA, the CDR3 is TGTGCCAGCAGTTTCTATACGGGGGGACTAGCCAAAAACATTCAGTACTTC.